The 5 T cell receptor beta chains below come from one sample, sequenced in a study of blood T cell repertoires in COVID-19. Generated by immunoSEQ multiplex PCR, the TCRdb table keeps only in-frame clones and is missing some. Of 250,000 to 300,000 clones listed, 75% to 90% are singletons. The sequenced sample consisted of peripheral blood. The receptors come from a woman aged 50 to 65 who had recovered from COVID-19.

The chain carries TRBV6-2 or TRBV6-3 and TRBJ2-7, with unresolved D. Germline CDR1 and CDR2: MNHEY and SVGEGT. The V end was cut by 0 bases, the J end by 5 bases, with 14 bases between. The CDR3 sequence is 15 residues long. CDR3 coding DNA: TGTGCCAGCAGTTACTCGGGCAGGCCTGAGCACGAGCAGTACTTC. It translates to CASSYSGRPEHEQYF.

The V and J genes are TRBV7-2 and TRBJ1-6; D remains ambiguous. Germline values: CDR1 SGHTA, CDR2 FQGNSA. Trimming stripped 2 bases from V and 5 bases from J, with 7 bases between. The CDR3 covers 14 residues. CDR3 nucleotides: TGTGCCAGCAGCTTATGGGGAGATAATTCACCCCTCCACTTT. Amino acid sequence: CASSLWGDNSPLHF.

The rearrangement uses TRBV5-5 and TRBJ2-3; 15 bases fit TRBD2. From germline, CDR1 is SGHKS and CDR2 YYEKEE (reference sequence). The CDR3 has 19 amino acids. V shed 2 bases, J shed 0 bases, and the junction held 7 bases outside the gene matches. The CDR3 is CASSFLGLAGGISTDTQYF. The CDR3 DNA is TGTGCCAGCAGCTTCCTCGGACTAGCGGGGGGGATTAGCACAGATACGCAGTATTTT.

The chain joins TRBV6-5 to TRBJ1-3; no clear D. V was trimmed by 6 bases and J by 4 bases, leaving 7 bases between them. The germline CDR1 and CDR2 sequences are MNHEY and SVGAGI. There are 12 residues in the CDR3. The CDR3 here is CASSPGGNTIYF. Here the CDR3 DNA reads TGTGCCAGCAGCCCGGGGGGAAACACCATATATTTT.

This clone came up once. The chain has TRBV27 and TRBJ2-3; the match to TRBD2 covers 7 bases. Germline values: CDR1 MNHEY, CDR2 SMNVEV (reference sequence). CDR3 length: 16 residues. Trimming cost V 3 bases and J 1 base; bases outside gene matches: 7. The CDR3 spells CASSFGGRARTDTQYF. The DNA for the CDR3 is TGTGCCAGCAGTTTCGGAGGGAGGGCCCGCACAGATACGCAGTATTTT.